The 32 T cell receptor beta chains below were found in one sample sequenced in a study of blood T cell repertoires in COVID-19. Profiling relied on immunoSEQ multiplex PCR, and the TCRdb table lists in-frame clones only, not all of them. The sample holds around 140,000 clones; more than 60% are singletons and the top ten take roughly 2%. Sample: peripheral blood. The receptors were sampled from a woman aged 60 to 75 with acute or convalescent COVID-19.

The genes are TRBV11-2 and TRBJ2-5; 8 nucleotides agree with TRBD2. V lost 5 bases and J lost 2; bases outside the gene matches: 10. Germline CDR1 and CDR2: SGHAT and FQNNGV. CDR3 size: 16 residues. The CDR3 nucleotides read TGTGCCAGCAGCCACGGGGGGGCGTGGGGACAAGAGACCCAGTACTTC. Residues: CASSHGGAWGQETQYF.

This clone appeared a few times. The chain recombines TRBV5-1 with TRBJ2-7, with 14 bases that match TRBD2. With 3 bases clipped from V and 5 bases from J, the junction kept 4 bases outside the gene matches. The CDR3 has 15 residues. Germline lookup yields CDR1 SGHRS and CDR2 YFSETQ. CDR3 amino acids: CASSWGLAGAHEQYF. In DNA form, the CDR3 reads TGCGCCAGCAGCTGGGGACTAGCGGGAGCCCACGAGCAGTACTTC.

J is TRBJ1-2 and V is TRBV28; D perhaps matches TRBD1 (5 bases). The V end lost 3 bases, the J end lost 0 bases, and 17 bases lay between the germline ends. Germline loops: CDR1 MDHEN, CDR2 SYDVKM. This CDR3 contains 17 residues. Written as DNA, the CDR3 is TGTGCCAGCAGTTTCCCGGCAGGAGGGGAGGCTAACTATGGCTACACCTTC. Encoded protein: CASSFPAGGEANYGYTF.

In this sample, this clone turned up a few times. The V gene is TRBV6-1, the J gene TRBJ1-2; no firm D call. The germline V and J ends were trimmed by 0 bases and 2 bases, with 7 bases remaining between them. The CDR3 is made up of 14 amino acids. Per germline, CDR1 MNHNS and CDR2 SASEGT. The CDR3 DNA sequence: TGTGCCAGCAGTGAAGCAGGCGGAAACTATGGCTACACCTTC. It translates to CASSEAGGNYGYTF.

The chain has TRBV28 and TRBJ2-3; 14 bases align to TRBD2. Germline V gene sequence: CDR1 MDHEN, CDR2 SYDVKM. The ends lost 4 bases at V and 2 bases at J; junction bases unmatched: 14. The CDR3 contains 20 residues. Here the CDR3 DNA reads TGTGCCAGCAGTTGGGAGGGACTAGCGGGAGTATTCACTTCCACAGATACGCAGTATTTT. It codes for CASSWEGLAGVFTSTDTQYF.

CDR3 sequence: CASSKGRGFHEQYF. CDR3 nucleotides: TGTGCCAGCAGCAAAGGGCGGGGATTCCACGAGCAGTACTTC. The chain combines TRBV21-1 with TRBJ2-7; the table names TRBD2, a call not compared with the DNA. TRBV21-1 is a known pseudogene. This CDR3 spans 14 amino acids.

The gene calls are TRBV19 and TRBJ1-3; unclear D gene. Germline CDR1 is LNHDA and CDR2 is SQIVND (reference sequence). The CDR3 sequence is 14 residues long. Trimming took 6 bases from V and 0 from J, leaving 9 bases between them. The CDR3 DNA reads TGTGCCAGTAGGGAGCGGAGCTCTGGAAACACCATATATTTT. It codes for CASRERSSGNTIYF.

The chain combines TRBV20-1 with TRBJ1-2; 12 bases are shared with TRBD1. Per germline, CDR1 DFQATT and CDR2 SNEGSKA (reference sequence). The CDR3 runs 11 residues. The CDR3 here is CRPGTGGGYTF. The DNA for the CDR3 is TGCAGGCCGGGGACAGGGGGCGGCTACACCTTC.

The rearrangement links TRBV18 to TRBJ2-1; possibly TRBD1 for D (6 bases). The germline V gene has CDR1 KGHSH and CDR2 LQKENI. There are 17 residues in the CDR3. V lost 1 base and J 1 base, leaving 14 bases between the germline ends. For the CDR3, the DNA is TGTGCCAGCTCACCACGGCCGGGACAAAATTCCTACAATGAGCAGTTCTTC. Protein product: CASSPRPGQNSYNEQFF.

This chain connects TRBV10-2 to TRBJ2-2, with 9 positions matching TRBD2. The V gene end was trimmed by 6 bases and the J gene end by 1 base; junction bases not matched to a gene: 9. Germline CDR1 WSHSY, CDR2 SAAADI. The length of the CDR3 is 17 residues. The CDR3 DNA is TGCGCCAGCAGCGTTCAAGCGGGAGGCTTGAACACCGGGGAGCTGTTTTTT. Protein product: CASSVQAGGLNTGELFF.

The CDR3 protein is CSVEDPSGRWETQYF. The CDR3 region has the DNA TGCAGCGTTGAAGACCCTAGCGGGAGGTGGGAGACCCAGTACTTC. This chain links TRBV29-1 with TRBJ2-5, with 11 bases aligning to TRBD2. Losses at the gene ends were 0 bases for V and 5 bases for J; bases not matched to a gene: 5. CDR3 length: 15 amino acids. In germline, CDR1 is SQVTM, CDR2 ANQGSEA.

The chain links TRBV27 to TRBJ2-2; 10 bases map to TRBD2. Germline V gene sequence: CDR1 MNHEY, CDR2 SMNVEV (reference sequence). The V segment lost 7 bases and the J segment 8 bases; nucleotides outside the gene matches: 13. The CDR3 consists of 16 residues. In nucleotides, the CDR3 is TGTGCCAGCACCTCAAGGACTAGCGGAAAGGGAGGGGAGCTGTTTTTT. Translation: CASTSRTSGKGGELFF.

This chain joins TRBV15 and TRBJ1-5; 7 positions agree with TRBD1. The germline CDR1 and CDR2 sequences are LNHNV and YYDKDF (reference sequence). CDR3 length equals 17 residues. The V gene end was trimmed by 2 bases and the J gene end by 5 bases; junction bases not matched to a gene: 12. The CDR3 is CATSRPQGTRDHQPQHF. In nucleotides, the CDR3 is TGTGCCACCAGCAGACCACAGGGGACCCGCGACCATCAGCCCCAGCATTTT.

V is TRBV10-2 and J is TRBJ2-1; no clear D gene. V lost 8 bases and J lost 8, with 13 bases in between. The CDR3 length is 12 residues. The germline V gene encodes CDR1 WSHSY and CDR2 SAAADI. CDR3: CASAELVYEQFF. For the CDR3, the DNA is TGCGCCAGCGCTGAGCTCGTCTATGAGCAGTTCTTC.

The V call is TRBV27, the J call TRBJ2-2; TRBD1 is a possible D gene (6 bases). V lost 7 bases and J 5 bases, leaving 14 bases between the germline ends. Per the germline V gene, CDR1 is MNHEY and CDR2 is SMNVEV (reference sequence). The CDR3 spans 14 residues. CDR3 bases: TGTGCCAGCAAACAGGGTCTGAATACCGGGGAGCTGTTTTTT. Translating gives CASKQGLNTGELFF.

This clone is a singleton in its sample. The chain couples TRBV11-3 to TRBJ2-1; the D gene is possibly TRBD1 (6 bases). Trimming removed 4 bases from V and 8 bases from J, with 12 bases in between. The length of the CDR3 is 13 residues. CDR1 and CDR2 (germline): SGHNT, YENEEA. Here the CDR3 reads CASSSYRDDEQFF. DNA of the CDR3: TGTGCCAGCAGCTCATACAGGGACGATGAGCAGTTCTTC.

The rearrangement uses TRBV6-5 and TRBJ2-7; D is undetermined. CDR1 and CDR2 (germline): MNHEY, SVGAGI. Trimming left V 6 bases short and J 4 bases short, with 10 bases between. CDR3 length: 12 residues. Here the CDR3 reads CASSLDSYEQYF. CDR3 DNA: TGTGCCAGCAGCCTCGACTCTTACGAGCAGTACTTC.

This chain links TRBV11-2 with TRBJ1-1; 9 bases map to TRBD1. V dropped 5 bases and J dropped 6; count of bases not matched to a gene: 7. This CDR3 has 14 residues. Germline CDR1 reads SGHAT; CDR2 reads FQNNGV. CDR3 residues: CASSVRQGGAEAFF. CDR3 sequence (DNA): TGTGCCAGCAGCGTGAGACAGGGGGGTGCTGAAGCTTTCTTT.

CDR3 DNA: TGTGCCTGGAGTGAAGCGGGAGGGCAGTACTTC. This sequence encodes CAWSEAGGQYF. V and J are TRBV30 and TRBJ2-7, with TRBD2 matching over 9 bases. The CDR3 has 11 amino acids. Trimming took 1 base from V and 9 from J; bases not matched to a gene: 1. Germline CDR1 is GTSNPN and CDR2 is SVGIG (reference sequence).

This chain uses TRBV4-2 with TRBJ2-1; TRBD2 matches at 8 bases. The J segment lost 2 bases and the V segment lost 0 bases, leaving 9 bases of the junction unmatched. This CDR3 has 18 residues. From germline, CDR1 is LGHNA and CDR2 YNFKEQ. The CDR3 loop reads CASSQEVGVLAAYNEQFF. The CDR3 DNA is TGTGCCAGCAGCCAAGAGGTTGGAGTACTAGCGGCCTACAATGAGCAGTTCTTC.

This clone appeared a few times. The CDR3 DNA reads as TGTGCCACCTGGACAGGGCAGAACACTGAAGCTTTCTTT. Translated, it gives CATWTGQNTEAFF. The chain uses TRBV28 and TRBJ1-1, with 8 bases lining up with TRBD1. The CDR3 is 13 residues long. The germline CDR1 and CDR2 sequences are MDHEN and SYDVKM. The V gene end was trimmed by 10 bases and the J gene end by 1 base; junction bases not matched to a gene: 5.

CDR3: CAWRSGGRGTDTQYF. The CDR3 DNA reads as TGTGCCTGGAGATCAGGGGGCAGGGGCACAGATACGCAGTATTTT. The chain links TRBV30 to TRBJ2-3; 8 nucleotides agree with TRBD1. The junction had 6 bases not matched to a gene; V was cut back by 3 bases and J by 1 base. Germline V gene data show CDR1 as GTSNPN and CDR2 as SVGIG (reference sequence). The CDR3 has 15 amino acids. Using reference TRBV30 and TRBJ2-3 for the parts outside the CDR3, the full variable domain is SQTIHQWPATLVQPVGSPLSLECTVEGTSNPNLYWYRQAAGRGLQLLFYSVGIGQISSEVPQNLSASRPQDRQFILSSKKLLLSDSGFYLCAWRSGGRGTDTQYFGPGTRLTVL.

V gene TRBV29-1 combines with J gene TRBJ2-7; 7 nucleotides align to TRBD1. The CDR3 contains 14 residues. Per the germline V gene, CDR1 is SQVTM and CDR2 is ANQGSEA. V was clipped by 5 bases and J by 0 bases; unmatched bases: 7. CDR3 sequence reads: CSVRDRQSSYEQYF. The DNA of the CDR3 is TGCAGCGTTCGGGACAGACAAAGCTCCTACGAGCAGTACTTC.

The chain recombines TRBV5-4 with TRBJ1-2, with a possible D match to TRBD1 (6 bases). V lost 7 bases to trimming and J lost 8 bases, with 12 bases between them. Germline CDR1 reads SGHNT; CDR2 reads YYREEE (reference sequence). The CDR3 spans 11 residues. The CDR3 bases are TGTGCCAGCGGTGACAGGTTCGGCTACACCTTC. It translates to CASGDRFGYTF.

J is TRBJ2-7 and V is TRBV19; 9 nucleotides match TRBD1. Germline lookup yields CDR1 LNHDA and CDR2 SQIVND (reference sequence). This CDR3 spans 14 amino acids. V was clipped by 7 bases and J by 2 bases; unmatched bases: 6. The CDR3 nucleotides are TGTGCCAGTACTCCGGGACAGGGTGCCTACGAGCAGTACTTC. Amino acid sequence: CASTPGQGAYEQYF.

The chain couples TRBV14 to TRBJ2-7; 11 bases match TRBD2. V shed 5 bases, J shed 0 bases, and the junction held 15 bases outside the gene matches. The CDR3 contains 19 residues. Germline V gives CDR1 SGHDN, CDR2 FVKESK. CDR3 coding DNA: TGTGCCAGCAGCGATTCCTGGGCTAGCGGGAGGCGGAGCTCCTACGAGCAGTACTTC. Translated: CASSDSWASGRRSSYEQYF.

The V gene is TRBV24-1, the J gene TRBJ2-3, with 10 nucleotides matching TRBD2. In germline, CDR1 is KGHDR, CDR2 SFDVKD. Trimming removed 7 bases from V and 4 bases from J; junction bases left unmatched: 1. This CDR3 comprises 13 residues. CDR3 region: CATSLAGADTQYF. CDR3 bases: TGTGCCACCAGCCTAGCGGGAGCAGATACGCAGTATTTT.

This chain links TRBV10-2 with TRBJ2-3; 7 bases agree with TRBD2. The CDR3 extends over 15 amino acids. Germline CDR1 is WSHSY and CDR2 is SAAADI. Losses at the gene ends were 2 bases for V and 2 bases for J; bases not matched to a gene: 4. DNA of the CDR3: TGCGCCAGCAGTGAGCGAGGGAGGGCCACAGATACGCAGTATTTT. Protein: CASSERGRATDTQYF.

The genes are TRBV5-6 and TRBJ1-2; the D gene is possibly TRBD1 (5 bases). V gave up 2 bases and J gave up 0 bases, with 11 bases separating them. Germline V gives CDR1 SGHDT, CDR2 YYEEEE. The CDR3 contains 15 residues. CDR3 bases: TGTGCCAGCAGCTTCGCGGGGCTCGCTAACTATGGCTACACCTTC. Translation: CASSFAGLANYGYTF.

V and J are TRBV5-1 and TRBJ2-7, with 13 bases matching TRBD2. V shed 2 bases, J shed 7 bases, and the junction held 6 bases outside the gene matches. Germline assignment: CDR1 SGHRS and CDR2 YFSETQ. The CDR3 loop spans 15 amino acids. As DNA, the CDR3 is TGCGCCAGCAGCTTTCGGACTAGCGGGAGTCATGAGCAGTACTTC. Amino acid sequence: CASSFRTSGSHEQYF. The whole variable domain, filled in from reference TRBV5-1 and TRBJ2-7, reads KAGVTQTPRYLIKTRGQQVTLSCSPISGHRSVSWYQQTPGQGLQFLFEYFSETQRNKGNFPGRFSGRQFSNSRSEMNVSTLELGDSALYLCASSFRTSGSHEQYFGPGTRLTVT.

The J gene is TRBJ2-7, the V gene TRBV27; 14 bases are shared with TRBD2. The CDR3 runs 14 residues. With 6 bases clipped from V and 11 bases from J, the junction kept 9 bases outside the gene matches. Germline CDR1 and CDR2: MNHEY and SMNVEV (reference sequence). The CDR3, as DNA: TGTGCCAGCAGCCCGGGACTAGCGGGAGCACGGGAGTACTTC. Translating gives CASSPGLAGAREYF.

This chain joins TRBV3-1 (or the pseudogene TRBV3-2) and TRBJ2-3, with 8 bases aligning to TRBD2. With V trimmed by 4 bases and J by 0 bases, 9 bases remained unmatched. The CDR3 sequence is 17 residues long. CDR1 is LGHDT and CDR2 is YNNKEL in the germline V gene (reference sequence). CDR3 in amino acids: CASSPRQAGVSTDTQYF. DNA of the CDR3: TGTGCCAGCAGCCCCCGCCAAGCGGGAGTCAGCACAGATACGCAGTATTTT.